Listed below are T cell receptor beta chains from one sample, sequenced in a study of cytomegalovirus exposure and HLA in healthy donors. TCRdb keeps only in-frame clones here, not all; method: immunoSEQ multiplex PCR. Of more than 85,000 clones listed, 63% are singletons. The material sequenced was PBMCs. These receptors were obtained from a human donor in good health. CDR3s include the opening cysteine and the closing phenylalanine or tryptophan. D genes are given only for firm matches. Clone size is not always given. Where it is, it says once, few, many or a class for expanded clones.

d_call	clone_size	v_call	j_call	cdr3_nt	cdr3_aa
.	.	TRBV4-1	TRBJ2-6	TGCGCCAGCAGCCAATCCCGACAGGCCCCTGGGGCCAACGTCCTGACTTTC	CASSQSRQAPGANVLTF
.	.	TRBV4-1	TRBJ1-1	TGCGCCAGCAGCCCGACGAGGCAGGGTGAAGCTTTCTTT	CASSPTRQGEAFF
TRBD2	.	TRBV28	TRBJ2-2	TGTGCCAGCACAACTAGCGGGAGACGCGCCGGGGAGCTGTTTTTT	CASTTSGRRAGELFF
TRBD1	.	TRBV28	TRBJ1-2	TGTGCCAGCAGTTTAATCATGGGACAGCCACCACCAACGAGGGGCTACACCTTC	CASSLIMGQPPPTRGYTF
.	once	TRBV5-5	TRBJ2-7	TGTGCCAGCAGCTTGGGAGGGGGAAGCTCCTACGAGCAGTACTTC	CASSLGGGSSYEQYF
TRBD1	.	TRBV30	TRBJ1-5	TGTGCCTGGAGTACAGGGGAGGGCAATCAGCCCCAGCATTTT	CAWSTGEGNQPQHF
TRBD1	few	TRBV5-1	TRBJ1-5	TGCGCCAGCAGCCCGGGACAGGGGTATCAGCCCCAGCATTTT	CASSPGQGYQPQHF
TRBD2	.	TRBV28	TRBJ2-1	TGTGCCAGCAGTTTGCCTATAGCGGGAGTAAAGAATGAGCAGTTCTTC	CASSLPIAGVKNEQFF
.	.	TRBV28	TRBJ2-7	TGTGCCAGCAGTTTTTCCTGGAGCGGGTGGCAGATCTCCTACGAGCAGTACTTC	CASSFSWSGWQISYEQYF
.	.	TRBV11-2	TRBJ2-1	TGTGCCAGCAGCTTAGATCCCCCGGATGAGCAGTTCTTC	CASSLDPPDEQFF
.	few	TRBV19	TRBJ2-1	TGTGCCAGTAGTATAGATAGTGGATCGGGCTACAATGAGCAGTTCTTC	CASSIDSGSGYNEQFF
TRBD2	.	TRBV30	TRBJ2-1	TGTGTCTGGAGTCACTGGACTAGCGGATACAATGAGCAGTTCTTC	CVWSHWTSGYNEQFF
.	.	TRBV4-1	TRBJ2-7	TGCGCCAGCAGCCAAGGGGCCCAGGCGGGCTACGAGCAGTACTTC	CASSQGAQAGYEQYF
.	.	TRBV5-1	TRBJ1-5	TGCGCCAGCACGGGCAGGAGGGGTTTGAATCAGCCCCAGCATTTT	CASTGRRGLNQPQHF
.	.	TRBV15	TRBJ2-6	TGTGCCACCAGCAGAGATAGGGGGTCTGGGGCCAACGTCCTGACTTTC	CATSRDRGSGANVLTF
.	.	TRBV19	TRBJ1-1	TGTGCCAGTAGTCCCCGACGGGAGAACACTGAAGCTTTCTTT	CASSPRRENTEAFF
.	.	TRBV19	TRBJ2-1	TGTGCCAGTAGTATAGCCCCCCTCCCGGGGTATTCCTACAATGAGCAGTTCTTC	CASSIAPLPGYSYNEQFF
TRBD1	few	TRBV29-1	TRBJ2-7	TGCAGCGTTTCCTCATTTGCTGGACAGGGGAACTACGAGCAGTACTTC	CSVSSFAGQGNYEQYF
.	few	TRBV19	TRBJ1-2	TGTGCCAGTAGTATCAATGCGGGGGCGAGTGGCTACACCTTC	CASSINAGASGYTF
.	few	TRBV6-5	TRBJ2-7	TGTGCCAGCAGTTACCGGAGGGACGGAAACGGTCAGTACTTC	CASSYRRDGNGQYF
TRBD2	.	TRBV5-1	TRBJ2-2	TGCGCCAGCAGGTCTATAGCGGGAGACACCGGGGAGCTGTTTTTT	CASRSIAGDTGELFF
TRBD2	few	TRBV28	TRBJ2-1	TGTGCCAGCAGTCAACTGCGGACTAGCGACCACAATGAGCAGTTCTTC	CASSQLRTSDHNEQFF
TRBD1	once	TRBV6-1	TRBJ1-6	TGTGCCAGCAGGGGACAGGGGGGCTCTAGTTCACCCCTCCACTTT	CASRGQGGSSSPLHF
TRBD2	.	TRBV4-2	TRBJ2-7	TGTGCCAGCAGCCAAGGACCTAGCGGGAGGGCGTACGAGCAGTACTTC	CASSQGPSGRAYEQYF
.	.	TRBV6-5	TRBJ2-7	TGTGCCAGCAGTTATTCCAGGGGGAGGTACGAGCAGTACTTC	CASSYSRGRYEQYF
TRBD1	.	TRBV2	TRBJ1-5	TGTGCCAGCAGTGAAGCGATCGGACAGGGATCGCCCCAGCATTTT	CASSEAIGQGSPQHF
.	few	TRBV5-1	TRBJ2-7	TGCGCCAGCAGCCAAGGCAGTTGGGGGGAAAACTACGAGCAGTACTTC	CASSQGSWGENYEQYF
.	.	TRBV19	TRBJ2-7	TGTGCCAGTAGCCCCGGGACTCCCTATGTGGAGCAGTACTTC	CASSPGTPYVEQYF
TRBD2	.	TRBV30	TRBJ2-7	TGTGCCTGGAGTGTACTAAGCGGGAGGGTGGGGGAGCAGTACTTC	CAWSVLSGRVGEQYF
TRBD2	.	TRBV5-1	TRBJ2-2	TGCGCCAGCAGCCCGGGACTAGCGGGAGGGCCCGACACCGGGGAGCTGTTTTTT	CASSPGLAGGPDTGELFF
TRBD1	.	TRBV28	TRBJ1-1	TGTGCCAGCATTCTAGACAGGGTGGACACTGAAGCTTTCTTT	CASILDRVDTEAFF
TRBD1	.	TRBV19	TRBJ2-7	TGTGCCAGTAGCCCGGGGACAGGGGGCGGCTACGAGCAGTACTTC	CASSPGTGGGYEQYF
.	.	TRBV25-1	TRBJ1-2	TGTGCCAGCAGTGCCCCAGCCCTACACGGACTTTACTATGGCTACACCTTC	CASSAPALHGLYYGYTF
TRBD2	few	TRBV28	TRBJ2-1	TGTGCCAGCAGTGATCCACTGGATGATTTTTGGACTAGCGGGAAGAGGGAGCATAGTGAGCAGTTCTTC	CASSDPLDDFWTSGKREHSEQFF
.	.	TRBV2	TRBJ1-4	TGTGCCAGCAGTGAAACGGGGGTCGGAAGTGAAAAACTGTTTTTT	CASSETGVGSEKLFF
.	.	TRBV27	TRBJ1-5	TGTGCCAGCAGTTATCAGGGTTTCAATCAGCCCCAGCATTTT	CASSYQGFNQPQHF
TRBD1	few	TRBV10-3	TRBJ2-1	TGTGCCATCAGTGTAGGGACAGAATTCTACAATGAGCAGTTCTTC	CAISVGTEFYNEQFF
TRBD1	.	TRBV5-6	TRBJ2-7	TGTGCCAGCAGTTTGGGACAGGTACGAGGTGAGCAGTACTTC	CASSLGQVRGEQYF
TRBD2	few	TRBV5-4	TRBJ2-2	TGTGCCAGCAGCGTGGGACTAGCGGGGTTCACCGGGGAGCTGTTTTTT	CASSVGLAGFTGELFF